These T cell receptor beta chains were read from a single sample in a study of cytomegalovirus exposure and HLA in healthy donors. Data came from immunoSEQ multiplex PCR; TCRdb stores just in-frame clones and leaves some out. This table has around 300,000 clones, roughly 90% appearing once. The sequenced sample was PBMCs. The receptors originated from a woman in her late teens or twenties in good health and CMV-seronegative. Each CDR3 is given with its conserved first and last residue. A D gene is named only where the DNA matches it firmly. Rows may omit the clone size; those that give it use once, few, many or a size class.

size: once
V: TRBV29-1
D: .
length: 13
J: TRBJ2-7
DNA: TGCAGCGTTGGACCCCAGGGGCTCGGCGAGCAGTACTTC
CDR3: CSVGPQGLGEQYF

size: .
V: TRBV6-1
D: .
length: 13
J: TRBJ1-2
DNA: TGTGCCAGCAGTGAGTCCGGAGGGACTGGCTACACCTTC
CDR3: CASSESGGTGYTF

size: .
V: TRBV4-2
D: .
length: 16
J: TRBJ2-1
DNA: TGTGCCAGCAGCCAGTATGCGGGAAGCTCCTACAATGAGCAGTTCTTC
CDR3: CASSQYAGSSYNEQFF

size: .
V: TRBV6-1
D: TRBD1
length: 16
J: TRBJ2-7
DNA: TGTGCCAGCAGTGGCCCATCGACAGGGATCTCCTACGAGCAGTACTTC
CDR3: CASSGPSTGISYEQYF

size: .
V: TRBV28
D: .
length: 14
J: TRBJ1-4
DNA: TGTGCCAGCAGTTTACGACAGCTTAATGAAAAACTGTTTTTT
CDR3: CASSLRQLNEKLFF

size: once
V: TRBV28
D: .
length: 15
J: TRBJ2-3
DNA: TGTGCCAGCAGTTTGGCGTCTAGCAGCACAGATACGCAGTATTTT
CDR3: CASSLASSSTDTQYF

size: .
V: TRBV6-5
D: .
length: 14
J: TRBJ1-1
DNA: TGTGCCAGCAGACGCTACTTTAAAAACACTGAAGCTTTCTTT
CDR3: CASRRYFKNTEAFF

size: .
V: TRBV18
D: .
length: 15
J: TRBJ2-7
DNA: TGTGCCAGCTCACCAGGCAGGCCTAGCCCCTACGAGCAGTACTTC
CDR3: CASSPGRPSPYEQYF

size: .
V: TRBV6-5
D: TRBD1
length: 14
J: TRBJ2-7
DNA: TGTGCCAGCAGGACCCGGGACAGGGCCTACGAGCAGTACTTC
CDR3: CASRTRDRAYEQYF

size: .
V: TRBV9
D: .
length: 14
J: TRBJ2-3
DNA: TGTGCCAGCAGCCAGGGAAGGGGCACAGATACGCAGTATTTT
CDR3: CASSQGRGTDTQYF

size: once
V: TRBV10-3
D: .
length: 12
J: TRBJ2-7
DNA: TGTGCCATCAGTCCCTCTAGGCTCCAGCAGTACTTC
CDR3: CAISPSRLQQYF

size: .
V: TRBV18
D: .
length: 16
J: TRBJ2-7
DNA: TGTGCCAGCTCACCACAAGGGCAGGGGTCGGTTTACGAGCAGTACTTC
CDR3: CASSPQGQGSVYEQYF

size: .
V: TRBV9
D: TRBD1
length: 14
J: TRBJ2-7
DNA: TGTGCCAGCAGTACCGGGACAGGGCCCTACGAGCAGTACTTC
CDR3: CASSTGTGPYEQYF

size: .
V: TRBV9
D: TRBD2
length: 18
J: TRBJ2-2
DNA: TGTGCCAGCAGCTTCGAACTAGCGGGAGGGCACAGCACCGGGGAGCTGTTTTTT
CDR3: CASSFELAGGHSTGELFF

size: .
V: TRBV27
D: TRBD1
length: 16
J: TRBJ2-3
DNA: TGTGCCAGCACTCCACATGACAGGGGTTGGGCAGATACGCAGTATTTT
CDR3: CASTPHDRGWADTQYF

size: .
V: TRBV27
D: TRBD1
length: 16
J: TRBJ1-5
DNA: TGTGCCAGCAGTTCCGGACCCGGGACAGGGGGTCAGCCCCAGCATTTT
CDR3: CASSSGPGTGGQPQHF

size: .
V: TRBV28
D: TRBD1
length: 14
J: TRBJ2-1
DNA: TGTGCCAGCCAGAAAGGGGGCCGGAACAATGAGCAGTTCTTC
CDR3: CASQKGGRNNEQFF

size: .
V: TRBV6-5
D: .
length: 13
J: TRBJ2-1
DNA: TGTGCCAGCAGTTACGCTTACCAGGGTGAGCAGTTCTTC
CDR3: CASSYAYQGEQFF

size: .
V: TRBV15
D: .
length: 14
J: TRBJ2-1
DNA: TGTGCCACCAGCATCCGGTCCCTATCGCTCGAGCAGTTCTTC
CDR3: CATSIRSLSLEQFF

size: .
V: TRBV6-5
D: .
length: 15
J: TRBJ2-7
DNA: TGTGCCAGCAGCCCGGGGGTGACCCGTTCCTACGAGCAGTACTTC
CDR3: CASSPGVTRSYEQYF

size: .
V: TRBV7-6
D: .
length: 15
J: TRBJ1-3
DNA: TGTGCCAGCAGCTCCGGCGCGGTGGGTCCAAACACCATATATTTT
CDR3: CASSSGAVGPNTIYF

size: .
V: TRBV7-9
D: .
length: 13
J: TRBJ1-1
DNA: TGTGCCAGCAGCTTAGTACAGCTCAGTGAAGCTTTCTTT
CDR3: CASSLVQLSEAFF

size: .
V: TRBV6-1
D: TRBD1
length: 14
J: TRBJ2-5
DNA: TGTGCCAGCAGTGGTCAGGGGGCGGGAGAGACCCAGTACTTC
CDR3: CASSGQGAGETQYF

size: .
V: TRBV5-1
D: .
length: 17
J: TRBJ2-1
DNA: TGCGCCAGCAGCTCCTATCAATCACAGGCCCGACACAATGAGCAGTTCTTC
CDR3: CASSSYQSQARHNEQFF

size: .
V: TRBV5-1
D: TRBD2
length: 16
J: TRBJ2-3
DNA: TGCGCCAGCAGCGCGACTAGCGTGGCGACCACAGATACGCAGTATTTT
CDR3: CASSATSVATTDTQYF

size: .
V: TRBV7-9
D: TRBD1
length: 16
J: TRBJ2-7
DNA: TGTGCCAGCAGCTTAGCGCGGGGACAGGGGACCTACGAGCAGTACTTC
CDR3: CASSLARGQGTYEQYF

size: once
V: TRBV7-8
D: .
length: 14
J: TRBJ2-7
DNA: TGTGCCAGCAGCTTAGCGAACAATGTCTACGAGCAGTACTTC
CDR3: CASSLANNVYEQYF

size: .
V: TRBV27
D: TRBD2
length: 17
J: TRBJ2-7
DNA: TGTGCCAGCGGGACGGGACTAGCGGGAGGGTACACCTACGAGCAGTACTTC
CDR3: CASGTGLAGGYTYEQYF

size: once
V: TRBV6-1
D: .
length: 14
J: TRBJ1-2
DNA: TGTGCCAGCAGCCTAGCGGCAGGGACCAGTGGCTACACCTTC
CDR3: CASSLAAGTSGYTF

size: .
V: TRBV28
D: TRBD1
length: 15
J: TRBJ2-3
DNA: TGTGCCAGCAGTTCGCCCGCAGGGGGTACAGATACGCAGTATTTT
CDR3: CASSSPAGGTDTQYF

size: .
V: TRBV15
D: TRBD2
length: 15
J: TRBJ2-7
DNA: TGTGCCACCAGCAGAGCGCTAGCGGGTACCTACGAGCAGTACTTC
CDR3: CATSRALAGTYEQYF

size: .
V: TRBV5-1
D: .
length: 14
J: TRBJ1-1
DNA: TGCGCCAGCAGCCCAGGGCTTTCGGACACTGAAGCTTTCTTT
CDR3: CASSPGLSDTEAFF

size: .
V: TRBV6-5
D: TRBD2
length: 14
J: TRBJ2-3
DNA: TGTGCCAGCAGTAGACTAGCGGGAGTTTATACGCAGTATTTT
CDR3: CASSRLAGVYTQYF

size: .
V: TRBV27
D: TRBD1
length: 16
J: TRBJ1-1
DNA: TGTGCCAGCAGTACACGGACAGGGAAGGTCGACACTGAAGCTTTCTTT
CDR3: CASSTRTGKVDTEAFF

size: .
V: TRBV6-5
D: .
length: 16
J: TRBJ1-5
DNA: TGTGCCAGCAGTTACTTTCAATTCGGGGTCTTGCAGCCCCAGCATTTT
CDR3: CASSYFQFGVLQPQHF

size: .
V: TRBV1
D: .
length: 13
J: TRBJ2-7
DNA: TGCACCAGCAGCTTAGCGGGAAATTACGAGCAGTACTTC
CDR3: CTSSLAGNYEQYF

size: .
V: TRBV6-5
D: .
length: 15
J: TRBJ1-6
DNA: TGTGCCAGCAGCCGACAGGACCCCGGGGGGTCACCCCTCCACTTT
CDR3: CASSRQDPGGSPLHF

size: .
V: TRBV11-2
D: TRBD1
length: 16
J: TRBJ1-1
DNA: TGTGCCAGCAGCTTTTATACCAGGGGGCGAGGTACTGAAGCTTTCTTT
CDR3: CASSFYTRGRGTEAFF

size: .
V: TRBV9
D: .
length: 12
J: TRBJ1-4
DNA: TGTGCCAGCAGCGTTCGGGGATCTCAGCTGTTTTTT
CDR3: CASSVRGSQLFF

size: .
V: TRBV4-3
D: TRBD2
length: 15
J: TRBJ2-1
DNA: TGCGCCAGCAGCCAAAGCGGGGAGGGATACAATGAGCAGTTCTTC
CDR3: CASSQSGEGYNEQFF

size: .
V: TRBV7-8
D: TRBD1
length: 14
J: TRBJ2-7
DNA: TGTGCCAGCAGCCCAAGACAGGGGACCTACGAGCAGTACTTC
CDR3: CASSPRQGTYEQYF

size: .
V: TRBV9
D: .
length: 16
J: TRBJ1-2
DNA: TGTGCCAGCAGCGTTGCGGCCGGGTCTGGTAGCTATGGCTACACCTTC
CDR3: CASSVAAGSGSYGYTF

size: .
V: TRBV19
D: .
length: 14
J: TRBJ2-7
DNA: TGTGCCAGTAGTCTAACTAGCCCCCCCTACGAGCAGTACTTC
CDR3: CASSLTSPPYEQYF

size: .
V: TRBV5-1
D: TRBD1
length: 18
J: TRBJ1-4
DNA: TGCGCCAGCAGCTTGACCCACCCTCCGGGACAGTCGAATGAAAAACTGTTTTTT
CDR3: CASSLTHPPGQSNEKLFF

size: few
V: TRBV18
D: .
length: 13
J: TRBJ1-1
DNA: TGTGCCAGCCGAGACGGGATGAACACTGAAGCTTTCTTT
CDR3: CASRDGMNTEAFF

size: once
V: TRBV28
D: TRBD2
length: 16
J: TRBJ2-5
DNA: TGTGCCAGCAGTTTATTCCGCGGGAGATGGCAAGAGACCCAGTACTTC
CDR3: CASSLFRGRWQETQYF

size: .
V: TRBV18
D: .
length: 13
J: TRBJ1-1
DNA: TGTGCCAGCTCGTCCACAGGGAACACTGAAGCTTTCTTT
CDR3: CASSSTGNTEAFF

size: .
V: TRBV19
D: TRBD2
length: 14
J: TRBJ2-2
DNA: TGTGCCAGTAGTATATCCCGGGGGGCCGGGGAGCTGTTTTTT
CDR3: CASSISRGAGELFF